This TCR beta chain was observed in a study of cytomegalovirus exposure and HLA in healthy donors. Assay used: immunoSEQ multiplex PCR; TCRdb lists only in-frame clones, some missing. This table has over 200,000 clones, about 90% appearing once. CDR1 MNHEY and CDR2 SVGAGI come from the germline V gene. Trimming took 6 bases from V and 1 from J; bases not matched to a gene: 5. This CDR3 spans 15 amino acids. Material for sequencing was PBMCs. This sequence originates from a woman younger than 35 in good health and CMV-seronegative. This chain connects TRBV6-5 to TRBJ2-7, with TRBD2 matching 11 bases. The CDR3 DNA sequence: TGTGCCAGCAGGACTAGCGGGGCATCATCCTACGAGCAGTACTTC. Translating gives CASRTSGASSYEQYF.